This T cell receptor (beta chain) is from a study of post-analysis software for immune sequencing data. Built from TCR beta cDNA, the libraries had unique molecular identifiers in them. TCRdb called the PCR reads again in MiXCR, with one record for every CDR3 protein. The data show over 150,000 distinct CDR3 sequences, about 32% seen once. This CDR3 has 16 amino acids. Germline CDR1 and CDR2: LNHNV and YYDKDF (reference sequence). As to this clonotype: Its antigen remains unknown. A much larger clonotype is one base distant, so this may be a read error.

Broader study findings: Controls had lower frequencies than patients of a handful of TRBV segments, which included TRBV5-6, TRBV5-1 and TRBV20-1.

This receptor was taken from a girl aged 10-17 years with multiple sclerosis. V is TRBV15 and J is TRBJ2-5; TRBD1 agrees at 10 bases. What was sequenced was blood. CDR3 region: CATSDQTGGLQETPYF. CDR3 nucleotides: TGTGCCACCAGCGATCAGACAGGGGGCCTTCAAGAGACCCCGTACTTC.